Each of the 20 T cell receptor beta chains below was sequenced from the same sample in a study of T cell clonality in common variable immunodeficiency. No antigen has been assigned to these receptors. Study-level points and caveats: Reportedly, TCR beta sequences from common variable immunodeficiency showed fewer deletions and N-nucleotide insertions.

TCRdb keeps only in-frame clones here, not all; method: immunoSEQ multiplex PCR. The sample shows more than 20,000 clones, none of them appearing just once. Specimen: peripheral blood mononuclear cells. The receptor source for this set is a human donor with common variable immunodeficiency.

Note on this clone: The read is 3 residues too short to cover the CDR3 end, so that end is filled in from the germline J gene. This chain links TRBV11-3 with TRBJ2-2; unclear D gene. The CDR3 sequence is 13 residues long. CDR1 SGHNT and CDR2 YENEEA come from the germline V gene. V dropped 0 bases and J dropped 6 bases, with 5 bases sitting between them. The covered CDR3 bases are TGTGCCAGCAGCTTAGACACTTCCGGGGAG. As protein: CASSLDTSGE. The whole CDR3 reads CASSLDTSGELFF.

In the case of this clone: The read comes to an end 3 residues before the CDR3 does, leaving the germline J gene to fill in the end. The chain joins TRBV5-6 to TRBJ2-1; D gene uncertain. The CDR3 has 12 amino acids. Per germline, CDR1 SGHDT and CDR2 YYEEEE. V shed 2 bases and J shed 5 bases, with 5 bases lying between them. The covered CDR3 bases are TGTGCCAGCAGCTTCGCAGACAATGAG. Amino acids: CASSFADNE. The entire CDR3 is CASSFADNEQFF.

This clone was picked up many times. The CDR3 is cut off 3 residues early in the read; its end comes from the germline J gene. The chain combines TRBV7-9 with TRBJ1-1; D may be TRBD1 (5 bases). Trimming removed 2 bases from V and 2 bases from J, with 9 bases in between. The CDR3 spans 14 residues. Per the germline V gene, CDR1 is SEHNR and CDR2 is FQNEAQ (reference sequence). The covered CDR3 bases are TGTGCCAGCAGCTTATCACAGGACAACACTGAA. Its protein is CASSLSQDNTE. The full-length CDR3 reads as CASSLSQDNTEAFF.

As regards this clone: The read finishes 3 residues shy of the CDR3 end, and the germline J gene is used to complete it. The chain links TRBV29-1 to TRBJ2-5, with D possibly being TRBD2 (7 bases). This CDR3 has 13 residues. Germline CDR1 and CDR2: SQVTM and ANQGSEA. V dropped 8 bases and J dropped 2 bases, with 15 bases sitting between them. CDR3 in amino acids: CSSLGGGQETQYF. Partial CDR3 DNA: TGCAGCTCCCTAGGGGGGGGGCAAGAGACC.

There are many counts of this clone. The sequenced fragment ends 3 residues before the CDR3 boundary, so the rest is inferred from the germline J gene. The rearrangement uses TRBV7-2 and TRBJ1-4, with TRBD1 matching over 8 bases. V shed 0 bases and J 8 bases; nucleotides not matched to a gene: 5. Germline CDR1 and CDR2: SGHTA and FQGNSA. This CDR3 has 15 amino acids. The DNA read from the CDR3 is TGTGCCAGCAGCTTAGCGAGACAGGGGAACGAAAAA. Amino acid sequence: CASSLARQGNEK. In full, the CDR3 is CASSLARQGNEKLFF.

This clone was observed many times. The read stops 3 residues short of the end of the CDR3; the missing end is completed from the germline J gene. The J gene is TRBJ2-2, the V gene TRBV19, with 12 bases identical to TRBD1. This CDR3 has 15 amino acids. Trimming took 3 bases from V and 9 from J; bases not matched to a gene: 5. In germline, CDR1 is LNHDA, CDR2 SQIVND (reference sequence). CDR3 bases read: TGTGCCAGTAGTATCCCGGGACAGGGGGCCCGGGAG. It yields the protein CASSIPGQGARE. The CDR3 as a whole reads CASSIPGQGARELFF.

This clone was counted many times. The read stops 3 residues short of the end of the CDR3; the missing end is completed from the germline J gene. The chain combines TRBV6-1 with TRBJ1-5, with a weak D call TRBD1 (6 bases). Trimming pared 2 bases from V and 3 bases from J, leaving 17 bases between. This CDR3 comprises 17 residues. CDR1 is MNHNS, CDR2 SASEGT, per germline. The chain's CDR3 is CASSESTGRGNNQPQHF. The part of the CDR3 DNA that was read is TGTGCCAGCAGTGAATCTACGGGCAGGGGAAACAATCAGCCC.

There are many counts of this clone. The CDR3 extends 3 residues past the end of the read, so its final part is completed from the germline J gene. This chain connects TRBV5-1 to TRBJ1-1; D ambiguous. The V and J ends lost 2 bases and 1 base respectively, with 9 bases between them. Germline CDR1 SGHRS, CDR2 YFSETQ. CDR3 length equals 14 residues. The CDR3 bases that were read are TGCGCCAGCAGCTTAGTGGCAGGGAACACTGAA. The encoded protein is CASSLVAGNTE. The entire CDR3 protein reads CASSLVAGNTEAFF.

This clone turned up a few times. The CDR3 is CSVGPIAYEQYF. Partial CDR3 DNA: TGCAGCGTTGGGCCAATAGCTTACGAG. This chain uses TRBV29-1 with TRBJ2-7, with D unresolved. The read ends 3 residues early relative to the CDR3; the germline J gene fills the gap. The CDR3 is 12 amino acids. In germline, CDR1 is SQVTM, CDR2 ANQGSEA. V shed 4 bases and J shed 4 bases, with 11 bases lying between them.

Ten or more counts support this clone. This CDR3 reads CASSLDSTSNQPQHF. The covered CDR3 bases are TGTGCCAGCAGCTTGGACAGTACAAGCAATCAGCCC. This chain joins TRBV7-2 and TRBJ1-5; D might be TRBD1 (6 bases). The read halts 3 residues ahead of the CDR3 end, with the missing end drawn from the germline J gene. Trimming removed 3 bases at V and 1 base at J, with 10 bases between. The germline V gene encodes CDR1 SGHTA and CDR2 FQGNSA. The CDR3 consists of 15 residues.

This clone was counted ten times or more. Sequencing ends 3 residues short of the CDR3 end; the germline J gene provides the rest. The chain is built from TRBV7-3 and TRBJ1-2; the D gene is possibly TRBD1 (5 bases). The CDR3 has 13 amino acids. Germline assignment: CDR1 SGHTA and CDR2 FQGTGA. The CDR3 is CASSLMGRRNYTF. CDR3 DNA, as far as it was read: TGTGCCAGCAGCTTAATGGGGCGGCGAAAC.

The table lists this clone with many counts. From the germline J gene comes the end of the CDR3, since the read stops 3 residues before it. The V call is TRBV6-2 or TRBV6-3, the J call TRBJ2-3; 10 nucleotides match TRBD2. From germline, CDR1 is MNHEY and CDR2 SVGEGT. The junction had 7 bases not matched to a gene; V was cut back by 3 bases and J by 4 bases. The CDR3 totals 16 residues. The CDR3 here is CASSYWASGSADTQYF. Incomplete CDR3 DNA: TGTGCCAGCAGTTATTGGGCTAGCGGGAGCGCAGATACG.

This clone was seen many times. The read terminates 3 residues ahead of where the CDR3 ends, so the germline J gene completes it. The chain employs TRBV20-1 and TRBJ2-7, with a possible D match to TRBD2 (6 bases). Trimming pared 5 bases from V and 1 base from J, leaving 24 bases between. Germline-derived CDR1 and CDR2 are DFQATT and SNEGSKA (reference sequence). The CDR3 spans 17 residues. The CDR3 here is CSAGGGRGRGPSYEQYF. CDR3 bases read: TGCAGTGCTGGTGGTGGCCGTGGGCGGGGCCCATCCTACGAG.

This clone appeared many times. The read ends 3 residues early relative to the CDR3; the germline J gene fills the gap. The chain joins TRBV6-1 to TRBJ1-1; D gene uncertain. Germline V gene data show CDR1 as MNHNS and CDR2 as SASEGT. CDR3 length equals 13 residues. Between the trimmed V and J ends, which lost 3 bases and 0 bases, there was a span of 5 bases. CDR3 region: CASSETLNTEAFF. CDR3 DNA, as far as it was read: TGTGCCAGCAGTGAGACACTGAACACTGAA.

This clone was observed many times. In the same sample, other DNA sequences code for this CDR3. The CDR3 loop is CASSGSGGTDTQYF. The CDR3 DNA, read in part, is TGTGCCAGCAGTGGTAGCGGAGGCACAGATACG. The rearrangement joins TRBV2 to TRBJ2-3; weak D call: TRBD2 (6 bases). The read comes to an end 3 residues before the CDR3 does, leaving the germline J gene to fill in the end. Trimming stripped 4 bases from V and 1 base from J, with 9 bases between. The CDR3 sequence is 14 residues long. Germline CDR1 is SNHLY and CDR2 is FYNNEI.

This clone occurred a few times. The read stops 3 residues short of the end of the CDR3; the missing end is completed from the germline J gene. V gene TRBV18 combines with J gene TRBJ2-7; 10 bases align to TRBD2. Trimming cost V 4 bases and J 4 bases; bases outside gene matches: 1. Germline-derived CDR1 and CDR2 are KGHSH and LQKENI. The CDR3 length is 13 residues. The CDR3 region is CASSLAGGYEQYF. The sequenced part of the CDR3 DNA is TGTGCCAGCTCACTAGCGGGAGGTTACGAG.

In this sample, this clone turned up many times. The read comes to an end 3 residues before the CDR3 does, leaving the germline J gene to fill in the end. The chain links TRBV5-4 to TRBJ1-1; possible D gene TRBD1, 6 bases. Per germline, CDR1 SGHNT and CDR2 YYREEE (reference sequence). The CDR3 consists of 14 residues. The V gene lost 5 bases and the J gene lost 1 base, with 12 bases spanning the gap. The CDR3 here is CASSAVRGNTEAFF. CDR3 DNA, as far as it was read: TGTGCCAGCAGTGCCGTCAGGGGGAACACTGAA.

This clone came up many times. The CDR3 is cut off 3 residues early in the read; its end comes from the germline J gene. The chain uses TRBV11-2 and TRBJ2-1; 7 bases are a match to TRBD2. CDR1 SGHAT and CDR2 FQNNGV come from the germline V gene. CDR3 length equals 13 residues. V trimming: 7 bases; J trimming: 7 bases; junction bases outside the gene matches: 7. Incomplete CDR3 DNA: TGTGCCAGCACCACGGGAGGCGGGAATGAG. It specifies CASTTGGGNE. The full CDR3 sequence reads CASTTGGGNEQFF.

Regarding this clone: With the read ending 3 residues before the CDR3 end, the germline J gene is used to fill in that end. This chain joins TRBV18 and TRBJ2-7; D may be TRBD1 or TRBD2 (5 bases each). V was clipped by 2 bases and J by 4 bases, with 15 bases between them. This CDR3 is 15 amino acids long. Per the germline V gene, CDR1 is KGHSH and CDR2 is LQKENI. The CDR3: CASSPADTEGYEQYF. The CDR3 bases that were read are TGTGCCAGCTCACCAGCGGACACAGAGGGGTACGAG.

As for this clone: The read comes to an end 3 residues before the CDR3 does, leaving the germline J gene to fill in the end. The chain carries TRBV7-6 and TRBJ2-7; a weak D match, TRBD1 (7 bases). V lost 1 base, J lost 3 bases, and 13 bases lay in between. Germline CDR1 and CDR2: SGHVS and FNYEAQ. The CDR3 has 15 amino acids. Incomplete CDR3 DNA: TGTGCCAGCAGCTTAGAGGCGGGACAGAACTACGAG. Its protein product is CASSLEAGQNYE. The CDR3 in full is CASSLEAGQNYEQYF.